This TCR beta chain came from a study of blood T cell repertoires in COVID-19. Looking at the study overall: There were acute and convalescent COVID-19 samples, and they came from the United States, Italy and Spain. Nucleic acid was either cDNA or gDNA, and it came from T cells, B-cell-depleted T cells, or PBMCs.

Methods used by the authors: Reference gene primer amplification yielded estimated nucleated cell counts. The protocol was immunoSEQ multiplex PCR, while the TCRdb copy is restricted to in-frame clones and leaves out a portion. D and trimming come from the DNA, and the V and J calls and clone size come from that table. The sample shows roughly 60,000 clones, roughly 72% of them seen only once. Unmatched junction bases numbered 8, after V lost 4 bases and J lost 6 bases. Germline V gene data show CDR1 as SEHNR and CDR2 as FQNEAQ (reference sequence). This CDR3 has 15 amino acids. Patients at the Seattle site were enrolled during active infection and followed longitudinally.

This TCR came from a woman in her 70s with COVID-19, enrolled during active disease. The chain carries TRBV7-9 and TRBJ2-2; 7 bases map to TRBD1. Sequencing input: peripheral blood. The CDR3 DNA reads as TGTGCCAGCAGCTCCAGGGGGACAGTCCCCGGGGAGCTGTTTTTT. The encoded protein is CASSSRGTVPGELFF. Full variable domain (outside the CDR3, taken from reference TRBV7-9 and TRBJ2-2): DTGVSQNPRHKITKRGQNVTFRCDPISEHNRLYWYRQTLGQGPEFLTYFQNEAQLEKSRLLSDRFSAERPKGSFSTLEIQRTEQGDSAMYLCASSSRGTVPGELFFGEGSRLTVL.